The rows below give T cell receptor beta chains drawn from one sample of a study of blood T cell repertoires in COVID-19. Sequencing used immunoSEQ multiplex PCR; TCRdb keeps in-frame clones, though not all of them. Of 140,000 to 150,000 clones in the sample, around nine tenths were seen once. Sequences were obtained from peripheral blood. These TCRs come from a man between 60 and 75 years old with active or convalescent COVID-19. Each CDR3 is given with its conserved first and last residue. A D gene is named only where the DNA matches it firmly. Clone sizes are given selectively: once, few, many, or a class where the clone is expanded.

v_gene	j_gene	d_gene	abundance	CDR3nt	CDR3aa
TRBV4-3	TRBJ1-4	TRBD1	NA	TGCGCCAGCAGCCGAGGGACAGGGGAAAATGAAAAACTGTTTTTT	CASSRGTGENEKLFF
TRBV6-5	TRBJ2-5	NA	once	TGTGCCAGTATCGTAGGGGGGGCCCAAGAGACCCAGTACTTC	CASIVGGAQETQYF
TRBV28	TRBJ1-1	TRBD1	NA	TGTGCCAGCAGTCTCTTGGGGACAGGGTTTAACACTGAAGCTTTCTTT	CASSLLGTGFNTEAFF
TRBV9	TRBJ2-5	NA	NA	TGTGCCAGCAGCGTAACGGGTGGGAGCGAGACCCAGTACTTC	CASSVTGGSETQYF
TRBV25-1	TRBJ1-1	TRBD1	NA	TGTGCCAGCAGTGGCCTCAGGGGGAGTGCTGAAGCTTTCTTT	CASSGLRGSAEAFF
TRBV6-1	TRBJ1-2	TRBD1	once	TGTGCCAGCAGTGAACAACCGGGACAGGACTATGGGGGCTACACCTTC	CASSEQPGQDYGGYTF
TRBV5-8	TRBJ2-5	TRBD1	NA	TGTGCCAGCAGCTGGGGCGCGGGACAGGGGAGTAAGACCCAGTACTTC	CASSWGAGQGSKTQYF
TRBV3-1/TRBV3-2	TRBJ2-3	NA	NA	TGTGCCAGCAGCCACCTCAGGACTAAGACAGATACGCAGTATTTT	CASSHLRTKTDTQYF
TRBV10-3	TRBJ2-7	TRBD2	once	TGTGCCATCAGCCCACCGCGGGAGCCCTACGAGCAGTACTTC	CAISPPREPYEQYF
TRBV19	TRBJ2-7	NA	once	TGTGCCACCGGACTGGGGTCCTACGAGCAGTACTTC	CATGLGSYEQYF
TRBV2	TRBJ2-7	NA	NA	TGTGCCAGCAGTGTGGAGGTTACCTACGAGCAGTACTTC	CASSVEVTYEQYF
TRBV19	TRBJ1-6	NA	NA	TGTGCCAGTAGTATTAAGGGGATGAGCTCCTATAATTCACCCCTCCACTTT	CASSIKGMSSYNSPLHF
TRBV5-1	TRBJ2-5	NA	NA	TGCGCCAGCAGCTTGATTTCCGGACAGCAAGAGACCCAGTACTTC	CASSLISGQQETQYF
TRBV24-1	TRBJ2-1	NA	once	TGTGCCACCAGTGATTCCCGACGAACGGGGACCTACAATGAGCAGTTCTTC	CATSDSRRTGTYNEQFF
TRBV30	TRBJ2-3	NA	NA	TGTGCCTGGGCAGGGACTAGCACAGATACGCAGTATTTT	CAWAGTSTDTQYF
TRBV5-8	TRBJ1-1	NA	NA	TGTGCCAGCAGCTTGCGGGGGTTGGGTGAAGCTTTCTTT	CASSLRGLGEAFF
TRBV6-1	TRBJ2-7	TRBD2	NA	TGTGCCAGCAGTGAAAGGATTAGCGGGGGGGGCGCCACCTACGAGCAGTACTTC	CASSERISGGGATYEQYF
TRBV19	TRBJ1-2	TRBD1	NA	TGTGCCAGTACCCAGTCAGGACAGGTCTATGGCTACACCTTC	CASTQSGQVYGYTF
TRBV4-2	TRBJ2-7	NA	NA	TGTGCCAGCAGCCAAGTCGGCGGGCTTAGCTCCTACGAGCAGTACTTC	CASSQVGGLSSYEQYF